The 20 T cell receptor beta chains presented below share a single source sample, sequenced in a study of cytomegalovirus exposure and HLA in healthy donors. The PCR ran on 60 Vbeta and 13 Jbeta primers. Profiling relied on immunoSEQ multiplex PCR, and the TCRdb table lists in-frame clones only, not all of them. Here the sample spans roughly 130,000 clones, less than 85% being singletons. Material for sequencing was PBMCs. Receptors originate from a man aged 40-49 years in good health and CMV-seronegative.

The chain carries TRBV30 and TRBJ1-6; D uncertain. V shed 8 bases and J shed 4 bases, with 12 bases lying between them. The CDR3 length is 13 residues. CDR1 is GTSNPN, CDR2 SVGIG, per germline (reference sequence). The CDR3 is CARTATYNSPLHF. The CDR3 DNA sequence: TGTGCCCGGACCGCTACTTATAATTCACCCCTCCACTTT. Combining the CDR3 with reference TRBV30 and TRBJ1-6 gives the whole variable domain SQTIHQWPATLVQPVGSPLSLECTVEGTSNPNLYWYRQAAGRGLQLLFYSVGIGQISSEVPQNLSASRPQDRQFILSSKKLLLSDSGFYLCARTATYNSPLHFGNGTRLTVT.

This clone was picked up one time. V and J are TRBV25-1 and TRBJ2-1, with 7 bases matching TRBD2. Germline-derived CDR1 and CDR2 are MGHDK and SYGVNS. With 2 bases clipped from V and 4 bases from J, the junction kept 8 bases outside the gene matches. This CDR3 has 16 residues. The CDR3 sequence: CASSEPGSGEYNEQFF. CDR3 in DNA: TGTGCCAGCAGTGAACCTGGGAGCGGGGAGTACAATGAGCAGTTCTTC.

The CDR3 loop is CASSIESLGTIYF. In DNA, the CDR3 is TGTGCCAGTAGTATAGAATCGCTCGGTACCATATATTTT. V usage is TRBV19 and J usage is TRBJ1-3; no clear D. Trimming left V 0 bases short and J 10 bases short, with 10 bases between. Germline V lookup: CDR1 LNHDA, CDR2 SQIVND (reference sequence). This CDR3 has 13 residues.

The gene calls are TRBV6-6 and TRBJ2-2; TRBD1 might be the D (6 bases). Trimming left V 6 bases short and J 2 bases short, with 16 bases between. The CDR3 runs 16 residues. Germline V CDR1 and CDR2: MNHNY, SVGAGI (reference sequence). The CDR3, as DNA: TGTGCCAGCAGCCCGGTCGGACAGTTAAACACCGGGGAGCTGTTTTTT. Amino acids: CASSPVGQLNTGELFF.

This clone turned up a few times. The chain carries TRBV5-8 and TRBJ2-7; TRBD1 matches at 7 bases. Losses at the gene ends were 5 bases for V and 0 bases for J; bases not matched to a gene: 5. Germline V gene sequence: CDR1 SGHTS, CDR2 YDEGEE. The CDR3 spans 14 residues. The CDR3 sequence is CASSRGQDSYEQYF. The CDR3 region has the DNA TGTGCCAGCAGTCGAGGACAGGACTCCTACGAGCAGTACTTC.

This chain joins TRBV5-1 and TRBJ2-3; TRBD2 aligns across 13 bases. V gave up 5 bases and J gave up 12 bases; unmatched junction bases: 9. The CDR3 sequence is 14 residues long. Germline loops: CDR1 SGHRS, CDR2 YFSETQ. This CDR3 is CASSGGLAGEQQYF. Written as DNA, the CDR3 is TGCGCCAGCAGTGGAGGACTAGCGGGAGAGCAACAGTATTTT.

V is TRBV18 and J is TRBJ2-5; D is ambiguous. CDR1 KGHSH and CDR2 LQKENI come from the germline V gene. This CDR3 region has 13 residues. The ends were cut back, 3 bases at V and 2 bases at J, with 7 bases in the middle. The CDR3 spells CASSPGYQETQYF. The CDR3 DNA is TGTGCCAGCTCACCCGGGTATCAAGAGACCCAGTACTTC.

The V gene is TRBV5-1, the J gene TRBJ2-6; tentatively, D is TRBD1 (6 bases). Trimming shortened V by 0 bases and J by 1 base, and 17 bases separated the two germline ends. The V gene's germline CDR1 is SGHRS and CDR2 YFSETQ. There are 19 residues in the CDR3. The CDR3 region has the DNA TGCGCCAGCAGCTTGGCCGGGCAGGGGTTAGCTTCTGGGGCCAACGTCCTGACTTTC. Encoded protein: CASSLAGQGLASGANVLTF.

The table lists this clone with a few counts. This chain uses TRBV4-1 with TRBJ2-7; D is possibly TRBD2 (6 bases). From germline, CDR1 is MGHRA and CDR2 YSYEKL. With 1 base removed from V and 6 bases from J, the gap between germline ends came to 7 bases. The CDR3 consists of 12 residues. CDR3 bases: TGCGCCAGCAGCCAAGGGAGGGGCGAGCAGTACTTC. Translated, it gives CASSQGRGEQYF.

To note about this clone: Other nucleotide sequences in the sample specify the same CDR3. V and J are TRBV2 and TRBJ1-5; TRBD1 matches 9 bases. Per the germline V gene, CDR1 is SNHLY and CDR2 is FYNNEI. The CDR3 runs to 15 residues. J was trimmed by 0 bases and V by 6 bases; bases with no gene match: 3. The CDR3 bases are TGTGCCAGCAGGACAGGGGGGGCTAGCAATCAGCCCCAGCATTTT. Translated, it gives CASRTGGASNQPQHF. Filled out from reference TRBV2 and TRBJ1-5, the complete variable domain reads EPEVTQTPSHQVTQMGQEVILRCVPISNHLYFYWYRQILGQKVEFLVSFYNNEISEKSEIFDDQFSVERPDGSNFTLKIRSTKLEDSAMYFCASRTGGASNQPQHFGDGTRLSIL.

The chain couples TRBV2 to TRBJ2-5; TRBD2 matches 7 bases. V was clipped by 7 bases and J by 5 bases; unmatched bases: 10. This CDR3 spans 14 amino acids. CDR1 SNHLY and CDR2 FYNNEI come from the germline V gene. CDR3 in DNA: TGTGCCAGCAACGGGGGAGGGCCAGGGGAGACCCAGTACTTC. Protein sequence: CASNGGGPGETQYF.

The chain combines TRBV5-8 with TRBJ2-5; D perhaps matches TRBD1 (5 bases). The better agreement between TRBJ2-7 and the DNA end casts doubt on the J call. This CDR3 is 13 amino acids long. Per the germline V gene, CDR1 is SGHTS and CDR2 is YDEGEE. CDR3 DNA: TGTGCCAGCAGCAACAGGATTACCTACGAGCAGTACTTC. This gives the protein CASSNRITYEQYF.

This chain links TRBV18 with TRBJ1-1; unclear D gene. This CDR3 spans 12 amino acids. The germline V gene encodes CDR1 KGHSH and CDR2 LQKENI. Trimming took 3 bases from V and 3 from J, leaving 5 bases between them. CDR3 nucleotides: TGTGCCAGCTCACCCCGGGACACTGAAGCTTTCTTT. Protein: CASSPRDTEAFF.

V is TRBV5-5 and J is TRBJ2-2; D gene ambiguous. This CDR3 is 13 amino acids long. Trimming removed 1 base from V and 4 bases from J, with 5 bases in between. Germline V CDR1 and CDR2: SGHKS, YYEKEE (reference sequence). CDR3 loop: CASSLYSTGELFF. Written as DNA, the CDR3 is TGTGCCAGCAGCTTGTATTCCACCGGGGAGCTGTTTTTT.

This clone has a single count. This sequence joins TRBV7-2 and TRBJ1-5; 10 bases map to TRBD1. The CDR3 runs to 16 residues. The ends lost 1 base at V and 5 bases at J; junction bases unmatched: 5. Per the germline V gene, CDR1 is SGHTA and CDR2 is FQGNSA. Here the CDR3 DNA reads TGTGCCAGCAGCTTAGGTGTCGGGACAGGGGATCAGCCCCAGCATTTT. This encodes CASSLGVGTGDQPQHF.

The V gene is TRBV6-5, the J gene TRBJ1-6; a possible D gene is TRBD1 (6 bases). Germline loops: CDR1 MNHEY, CDR2 SVGAGI. The CDR3 covers 12 residues. With 2 bases removed from V and 12 bases from J, the gap between germline ends came to 8 bases. The CDR3 DNA sequence: TGTGCCAGCAGTTACCCGGACAGACCCCTCCACTTT. It translates to CASSYPDRPLHF.

This clone has a single count. This chain uses TRBV27 with TRBJ2-7; 9 bases are a match to TRBD1. There are 15 residues in the CDR3. The ends lost 3 bases at V and 2 bases at J; junction bases unmatched: 5. Germline values: CDR1 MNHEY, CDR2 SMNVEV (reference sequence). This CDR3 is CASSFGGTGTYEQYF. The CDR3 DNA is TGTGCCAGCAGTTTTGGCGGGACAGGGACCTACGAGCAGTACTTC.

This clone was counted only a few times. This chain links TRBV6-6 with TRBJ1-1, with D tentatively TRBD1 (5 bases). There are 13 residues in the CDR3. Deletions cut 7 bases from V and 10 bases from J, with 19 bases between. CDR1 and CDR2 (germline): MNHNY, SVGAGI (reference sequence). The CDR3 nucleotides read TGTGCCAGCAACCTCGAACTCAGGGTCCCAGCTTTCTTT. As protein: CASNLELRVPAFF.

The rearrangement links TRBV11-1 to TRBJ2-2; 8 bases are a match to TRBD1. V trimming: 5 bases; J trimming: 6 bases; junction bases outside the gene matches: 17. This CDR3 has 18 amino acids. Germline lookup yields CDR1 SGHAT and CDR2 FQDESV (reference sequence). This chain's CDR3 is CASSDWTGKSEGAGELFF. In DNA, the CDR3 is TGTGCCAGCAGCGACTGGACAGGGAAGAGTGAGGGGGCCGGGGAGCTGTTTTTT. The full variable domain, in which reference TRBV11-1 and TRBJ2-2 provide the parts outside the CDR3, is EAEVAQSPRYKITEKSQAVAFWCDPISGHATLYWYRQILGQGPELLVQFQDESVVDDSQLPKDRFSAERLKGVDSTLKIQPAELGDSAMYLCASSDWTGKSEGAGELFFGEGSRLTVL.

The V call is TRBV19, the J call TRBJ1-6; the match to TRBD1 covers 7 bases. V gave up 5 bases and J gave up 10 bases; unmatched junction bases: 14. From germline, CDR1 is LNHDA and CDR2 SQIVND (reference sequence). This CDR3 has 16 amino acids. CDR3 in DNA: TGTGCCAGTAGTCAACGGACAGGCGCCAGGGGGTCACCCCTCCACTTT. This gives the protein CASSQRTGARGSPLHF. Full variable domain (outside the CDR3, taken from reference TRBV19 and TRBJ1-6): DGGITQSPKYLFRKEGQNVTLSCEQNLNHDAMYWYRQDPGQGLRLIYYSQIVNDFQKGDIAEGYSVSREKKESFPLTVTSAQKNPTAFYLCASSQRTGARGSPLHFGNGTRLTVT.